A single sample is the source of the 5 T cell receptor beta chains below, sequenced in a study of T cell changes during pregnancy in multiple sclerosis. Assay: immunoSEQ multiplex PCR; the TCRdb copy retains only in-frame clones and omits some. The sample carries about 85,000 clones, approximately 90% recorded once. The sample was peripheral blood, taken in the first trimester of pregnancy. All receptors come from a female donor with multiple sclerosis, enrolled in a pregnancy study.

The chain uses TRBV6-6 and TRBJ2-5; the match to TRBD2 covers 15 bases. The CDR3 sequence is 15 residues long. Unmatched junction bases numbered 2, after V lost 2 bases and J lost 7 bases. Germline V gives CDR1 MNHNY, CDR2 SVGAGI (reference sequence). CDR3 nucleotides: TGTGCCAGCAGTTACGGGACTAGCGGGAGGCGGACCCAGTACTTC. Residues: CASSYGTSGRRTQYF.

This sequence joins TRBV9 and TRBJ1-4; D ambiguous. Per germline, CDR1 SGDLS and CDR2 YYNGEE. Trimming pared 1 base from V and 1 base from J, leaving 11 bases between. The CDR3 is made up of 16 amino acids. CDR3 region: CASSVNGEVTNEKLFF. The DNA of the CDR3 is TGTGCCAGCAGCGTAAATGGAGAAGTAACTAATGAAAAACTGTTTTTT.

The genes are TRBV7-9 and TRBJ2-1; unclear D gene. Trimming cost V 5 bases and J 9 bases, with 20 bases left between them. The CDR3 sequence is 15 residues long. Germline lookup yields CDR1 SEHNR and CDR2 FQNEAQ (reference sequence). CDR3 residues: CASSPPTRLVGEQFF. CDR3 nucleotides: TGTGCCAGCAGCCCCCCGACTCGCCTGGTAGGTGAGCAGTTCTTC.

CDR3 region: CASSLTPGTYSYNEQFF. CDR3 sequence (DNA): TGCGCCAGCAGCTTGACCCCCGGGACATACTCCTACAATGAGCAGTTCTTC. The chain employs TRBV5-1 and TRBJ2-1; TRBD1 might be the D (6 bases). V was shortened by 1 base and J by 0 bases, with 14 bases between the two germline ends. The V gene's germline CDR1 is SGHRS and CDR2 YFSETQ. The CDR3 totals 17 residues. Full variable domain (rest looked up from reference TRBV5-1 and TRBJ2-1): KAGVTQTPRYLIKTRGQQVTLSCSPISGHRSVSWYQQTPGQGLQFLFEYFSETQRNKGNFPGRFSGRQFSNSRSEMNVSTLELGDSALYLCASSLTPGTYSYNEQFFGPGTRLTVL.

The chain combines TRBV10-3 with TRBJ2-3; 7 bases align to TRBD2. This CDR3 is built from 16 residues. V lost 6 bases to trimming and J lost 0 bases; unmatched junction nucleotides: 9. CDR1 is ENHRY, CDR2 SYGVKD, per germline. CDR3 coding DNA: TGTGCCATCAGCGGTACTAGCGCCGGAAGCACAGATACGCAGTATTTT. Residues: CAISGTSAGSTDTQYF.